Below, 5 T cell receptor beta chains from the same sample are listed, as sequenced in a study of blood T cell repertoires in COVID-19. Data came from immunoSEQ multiplex PCR; TCRdb stores just in-frame clones and leaves some out. Of around 160,000 clones listed, over 80% are singletons. The source material was peripheral blood. The origin of the receptors is a man older than 75 with acute or convalescent COVID-19.

DNA of the CDR3: TGTGCCAGCAGTCCTCTCGGACAGTTTGAAGCTTTCTTT. Protein: CASSPLGQFEAFF. The chain uses TRBV2 and TRBJ1-1; perhaps TRBD1 as D (6 bases). The V gene's germline CDR1 is SNHLY and CDR2 FYNNEI. The V and J ends lost 5 bases and 7 bases respectively, with 14 bases between them. The CDR3 totals 13 residues.

The DNA of the CDR3 is TGTGCCAGCAGCTTAGTGATAGGGAGCTCCTACAATGAGCAGTTCTTC. Residues: CASSLVIGSSYNEQFF. This chain joins TRBV11-1 and TRBJ2-1, with TRBD2 as a possible D gene (5 bases). The CDR3 loop spans 16 amino acids. Trimming cost V 1 base and J 0 bases, with 10 bases left between them. Germline CDR1 reads SGHAT; CDR2 reads FQDESV (reference sequence).

The V call is TRBV2, the J call TRBJ1-6; no firm D call. V was trimmed by 7 bases and J by 7 bases, leaving 17 bases between them. Germline CDR1 and CDR2: SNHLY and FYNNEI. This CDR3 has 15 residues. The CDR3 loop reads CASKLREDGNSPLHF. The CDR3 region has the DNA TGTGCCAGCAAGCTGCGGGAGGACGGCAATTCACCCCTCCACTTT.

CDR3 coding DNA: TGTGCCAGCAGCTCCCCTTACGAGCAGTACTTC. As protein: CASSSPYEQYF. The chain couples TRBV28 to TRBJ2-7; D remains unclear. Per germline, CDR1 MDHEN and CDR2 SYDVKM. The CDR3 spans 11 residues. V lost 6 bases to trimming and J lost 4 bases, with 7 bases between them.

In its sample, this clone was seen once. The genes are TRBV20-1 and TRBJ1-1; D is uncertain. In germline, CDR1 is DFQATT, CDR2 SNEGSKA (reference sequence). V was pared by 3 bases and J by 0 bases, with 14 bases between. This CDR3 is 15 amino acids long. The CDR3, as DNA: TGCAGTGCTAGTTCGGTTGGCGGAATGAACACTGAAGCTTTCTTT. Translating gives CSASSVGGMNTEAFF.